Shown below are 4 T cell receptor beta chains from a single sample sequenced in a study of T cells in localized non-small cell lung cancer. TCRdb keeps only in-frame clones here, not all; method: immunoSEQ multiplex PCR. The table shows more than 2,500 clones, with roughly a quarter occurring only once. The sample was lung tumor tissue, taken before any cancer treatment. The receptors derive from a female donor over 55 with stage I lung adenocarcinoma.

Relative to its sample, this clone is medium-sized. The chain joins TRBV6-7 to TRBJ1-2; TRBD1 is a possible D gene (6 bases). TRBV6-7 is labeled an ORF, and its function is uncertain. V was shortened by 2 bases and J by 8 bases, with 15 bases between the two germline ends. This CDR3 has 14 residues. The CDR3 loop reads CASSYHRTAGGYTF. As DNA, the CDR3 is TGTGCCAGCAGTTACCATCGGACAGCGGGCGGCTACACCTTC.

This chain joins TRBV4-1 and TRBJ2-3; D gene uncertain. The V gene's germline CDR1 is MGHRA and CDR2 YSYEKL. The CDR3 is made up of 12 amino acids. With 4 bases removed from V and 4 bases from J, the gap between germline ends came to 6 bases. CDR3 region: CASSPEADTQYF. The CDR3 nucleotides are TGCGCCAGCAGCCCCGAGGCAGATACGCAGTATTTT.

This chain joins TRBV16 and TRBJ1-5, with no clear D. This CDR3 is built from 15 residues. Germline CDR1 KGHSY, CDR2 FQNENV. Trimming stripped 2 bases from V and 0 bases from J, with 8 bases between. The CDR3 nucleotides read TGTGCCAGCAGCCAAACAGCTAATAGCAATCAGCCCCAGCATTTT. Its translation: CASSQTANSNQPQHF.

The chain employs TRBV18 and TRBJ1-2; D remains ambiguous. The V end lost 0 bases, the J end lost 9 bases, and 11 bases lay between the germline ends. There are 13 residues in the CDR3. Germline V gives CDR1 KGHSH, CDR2 LQKENI. CDR3 bases: TGTGCCAGCTCACCACCGGGCCAAGGTCGCTACACCTTC. Translated: CASSPPGQGRYTF.